This T cell receptor beta chain was sequenced for a study of blood T cell repertoires in COVID-19. At the level of the study: The United States, Italy and Spain were the sources of the acute and convalescent COVID-19 samples. The analysed material was cDNA or gDNA that came from T cells, B-cell-depleted T cells, or PBMCs.

The CDR3 covers 14 residues. Between the trimmed V and J ends, which lost 4 bases and 0 bases, there was a span of 8 bases. Germline CDR1 reads MNHNY; CDR2 reads SVGAGI (reference sequence). In the original analysis: Researchers report that nucleated cell counts were estimated from reference gene primer amplification. Using immunoSEQ multiplex PCR, the repertoire was profiled, and TCRdb retains in-frame clones only, with some absent. For V, J and clone size, that table is used; D and trimming come from the DNA. This sample has about 140,000 clones, with roughly 85% found just once. This rearrangement joins TRBV6-6 to TRBJ2-3; D not resolved. Sequences were obtained from peripheral blood. This receptor was taken from a human donor with acute or convalescent COVID-19. The donor label of this sample is uncertain. CDR3 in DNA: TGTGCCAGCAGTTTTTTGGGCAGCACAGATACGCAGTATTTT. Its protein is CASSFLGSTDTQYF.